The 14 T cell receptor beta chains reported below all come from one sample, sequenced in a study of blood T cell repertoires in COVID-19. TCRdb's copy holds only in-frame clones and misses some; the assay was immunoSEQ multiplex PCR. The profile shows about 250,000 clones, 80% to 90% of them singletons. Sequenced: peripheral blood. These receptors were collected from a man aged 25 to 45 with acute or convalescent COVID-19.

The chain combines TRBV30 with TRBJ1-3; 7 positions match TRBD1. CDR1 GTSNPN and CDR2 SVGIG come from the germline V gene (reference sequence). The CDR3 extends over 15 amino acids. Losses at the gene ends were 1 base for V and 8 bases for J; bases not matched to a gene: 11. The CDR3 nucleotides read TGTGCCTGGAGTGGTCCGGGACAGCATGTTTACACCATATATTTT. Translating gives CAWSGPGQHVYTIYF.

The chain joins TRBV27 to TRBJ1-5; D possibly corresponds to TRBD1 (5 bases). Per the germline V gene, CDR1 is MNHEY and CDR2 is SMNVEV (reference sequence). The CDR3 is 13 amino acids. The ends were cut back, 5 bases at V and 9 bases at J, with 14 bases in the middle. CDR3 residues: CASSGGVSGPQHF. For the CDR3, the DNA is TGTGCCAGCAGTGGAGGGGTCTCGGGGCCCCAGCATTTT.

The chain combines TRBV24-1 with TRBJ1-2; no definite D call. The CDR3 has 17 amino acids. Germline V gene lookup returns CDR1 KGHDR and CDR2 SFDVKD. V lost 3 bases and J lost 3, with 19 bases in between. The CDR3 nucleotides read TGTGCCACCAGTGATCCTTTCCGACATCTGAGGGACTATGGCTACACCTTC. Encoded protein: CATSDPFRHLRDYGYTF.

The V call is TRBV29-1, the J call TRBJ2-1, with 9 nucleotides matching TRBD2. Losses at the gene ends were 1 base for V and 2 bases for J; bases not matched to a gene: 0. This CDR3 contains 14 residues. Germline V CDR1 and CDR2: SQVTM, ANQGSEA. Written as DNA, the CDR3 is TGCAGCGTTGAAGGCGGGAGGGCCTACAATGAGCAGTTCTTC. Protein product: CSVEGGRAYNEQFF.

V gene TRBV18 combines with J gene TRBJ1-4, with a possible D match to TRBD1 (5 bases). CDR1 and CDR2 from the germline V gene are KGHSH and LQKENI. Trimming took off 6 bases at V and 8 bases at J, with 13 bases between the two ends. The CDR3 is made up of 13 amino acids. In DNA, the CDR3 is TGTGCCAGCTCGATAGGGGTGGACGAAAAACTGTTTTTT. It translates to CASSIGVDEKLFF.

The table lists this clone with a count of one. J is TRBJ1-5 and V is TRBV28, with D possibly being TRBD1 (6 bases). Per germline, CDR1 MDHEN and CDR2 SYDVKM. The CDR3 sequence is 16 residues long. V lost 6 bases and J 7 bases, leaving 22 bases between the germline ends. In DNA, the CDR3 is TGTGCCAGCAGCCGCCCTACACAGGGTGAGAACCAGCCCCAGCATTTT. Its translation is CASSRPTQGENQPQHF. The variable domain in full, completed from reference TRBV28 and TRBJ1-5, reads DVKVTQSSRYLVKRTGEKVFLECVQDMDHENMFWYRQDPGLGLRLIYFSYDVKMKEKGDIPEGYSVSREKKERFSLILESASTNQTSMYLCASSRPTQGENQPQHFGDGTRLSIL.

This chain's CDR3 is CASSSDIQGVGGNQPQHF. CDR3 DNA: TGTGCCAGCAGTTCCGACATACAGGGAGTGGGGGGCAATCAGCCCCAGCATTTT. This chain links TRBV28 with TRBJ1-5; TRBD1 is a possible D gene (6 bases). This CDR3 has 18 amino acids. The V end lost 4 bases, the J end lost 2 bases, and 21 bases lay between the germline ends. Per the germline V gene, CDR1 is MDHEN and CDR2 is SYDVKM.

This clone occurred once. V gene TRBV7-9 combines with J gene TRBJ2-1; 9 bases map to TRBD2. The CDR3 extends over 16 amino acids. Trimming cost V 5 bases and J 0 bases; bases outside gene matches: 5. Germline V lookup: CDR1 SEHNR, CDR2 FQNEAQ (reference sequence). The CDR3 sequence: CASSTTSGSSYNEQFF. The CDR3 DNA reads TGTGCCAGCAGCACGACTAGCGGCAGCTCCTACAATGAGCAGTTCTTC.

This chain uses TRBV5-1 with TRBJ1-1; D call uncertain. V lost 4 bases and J lost 0, with 16 bases in between. CDR3 length: 16 amino acids. Looked up from germline, CDR1 is SGHRS and CDR2 is YFSETQ. The CDR3 spells CASSRRSDLVNTEAFF. CDR3 DNA: TGCGCCAGCAGCAGGAGGAGTGACCTCGTGAACACTGAAGCTTTCTTT.

The chain links TRBV20-1 to TRBJ1-4, with D uncertain. This CDR3 has 11 amino acids. Germline CDR1 and CDR2: DFQATT and SNEGSKA (reference sequence). Trimming took off 3 bases at V and 8 bases at J, with 7 bases between the two ends. The CDR3 loop is CSASSVEKLFF. For the CDR3, the DNA is TGCAGTGCTAGTTCGGTGGAAAAACTGTTTTTT.

V usage is TRBV18 and J usage is TRBJ1-1; the D gene is possibly TRBD1 (6 bases). The germline gives CDR1 KGHSH, CDR2 LQKENI. This CDR3 has 15 amino acids. Trimming shortened V by 4 bases and J by 10 bases, and 22 bases separated the two germline ends. CDR3 residues: CASSLQGQSSGLAFF. The CDR3 region has the DNA TGTGCCAGCTCACTTCAAGGACAGTCATCGGGATTAGCTTTCTTT.

This chain links TRBV18 with TRBJ2-6, with D possibly TRBD2 on 6 matching bases. Germline CDR1 reads KGHSH; CDR2 reads LQKENI. This CDR3 is built from 19 residues. V was shortened by 0 bases and J by 2 bases, with 17 bases between the two germline ends. The CDR3 protein is CASSPPMGGLNTGANVLTF. CDR3 DNA sequence: TGTGCCAGCTCACCACCGATGGGGGGATTAAATACTGGGGCCAACGTCCTGACTTTC. Full variable domain (missing parts from reference TRBV18 and TRBJ2-6): NAGVMQNPRHLVRRRGQEARLRCSPMKGHSHVYWYRQLPEEGLKFMVYLQKENIIDESGMPKERFSAEFPKEGPSILRIQQVVRGDSAAYFCASSPPMGGLNTGANVLTFGAGSRLTVL.

This rearrangement joins TRBV7-6 to TRBJ2-5; 12 nucleotides align to TRBD2. The CDR3 spans 17 residues. Looked up from germline, CDR1 is SGHVS and CDR2 is FNYEAQ. V dropped 2 bases and J dropped 1; count of bases not matched to a gene: 5. CDR3 sequence reads: CASSLSTSGGSQETQYF. In nucleotides, the CDR3 is TGTGCCAGCAGCTTATCAACTAGCGGGGGGTCCCAAGAGACCCAGTACTTC.

This clone was observed once. The V and J genes are TRBV9 and TRBJ1-3; D not certain. The CDR3 is 12 amino acids. Germline V CDR1 and CDR2: SGDLS, YYNGEE. Trimming took 0 bases from V and 6 from J, leaving 4 bases between them. CDR3 amino acids: CASSVDQNTIYF. The CDR3 DNA is TGTGCCAGCAGCGTAGATCAAAACACCATATATTTT.